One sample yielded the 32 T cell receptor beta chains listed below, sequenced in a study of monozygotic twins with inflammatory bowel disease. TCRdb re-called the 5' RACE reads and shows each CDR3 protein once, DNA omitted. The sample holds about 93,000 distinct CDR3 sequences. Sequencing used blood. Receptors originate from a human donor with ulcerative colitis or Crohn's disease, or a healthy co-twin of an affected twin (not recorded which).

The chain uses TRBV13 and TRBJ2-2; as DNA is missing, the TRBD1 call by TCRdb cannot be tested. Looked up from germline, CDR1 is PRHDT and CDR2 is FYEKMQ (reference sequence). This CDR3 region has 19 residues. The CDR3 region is CASSLLFPRTEKGVGELFF.

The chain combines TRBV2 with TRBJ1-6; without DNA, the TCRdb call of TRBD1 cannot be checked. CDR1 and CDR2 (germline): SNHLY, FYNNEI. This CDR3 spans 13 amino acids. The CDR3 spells CASTRDRDSPLHF.

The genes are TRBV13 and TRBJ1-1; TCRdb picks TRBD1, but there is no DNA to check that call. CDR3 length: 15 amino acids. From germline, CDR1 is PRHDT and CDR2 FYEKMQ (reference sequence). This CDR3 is CASSLDRQPNTEAFF.

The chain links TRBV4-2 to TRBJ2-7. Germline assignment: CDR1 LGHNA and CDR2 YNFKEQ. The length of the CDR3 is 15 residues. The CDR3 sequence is CASSQEGYTIYEQYF.

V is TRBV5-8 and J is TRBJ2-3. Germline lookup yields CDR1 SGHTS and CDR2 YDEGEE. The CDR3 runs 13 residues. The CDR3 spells CASSYDRTDTQYF. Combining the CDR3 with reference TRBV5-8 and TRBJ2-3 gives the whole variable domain EAGVTQSPTHLIKTRGQQATLRCSPISGHTSVYWYQQALGLGLQFLLWYDEGEERNRGNFPPRFSGRQFPNYSSELNVNALELEDSALYLCASSYDRTDTQYFGPGTRLTVL.

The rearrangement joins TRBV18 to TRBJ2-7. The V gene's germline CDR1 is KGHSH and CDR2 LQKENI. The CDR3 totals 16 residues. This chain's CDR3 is CASSPIGSLSSYEQYF.

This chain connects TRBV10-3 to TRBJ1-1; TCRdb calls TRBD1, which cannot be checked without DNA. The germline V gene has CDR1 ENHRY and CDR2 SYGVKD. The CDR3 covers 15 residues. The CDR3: CAISPGTGVGTEAFF.

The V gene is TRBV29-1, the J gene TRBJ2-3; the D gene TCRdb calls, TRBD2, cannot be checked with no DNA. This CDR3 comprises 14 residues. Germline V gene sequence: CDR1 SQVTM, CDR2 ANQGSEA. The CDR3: CSVAVAGSTDTQYF.

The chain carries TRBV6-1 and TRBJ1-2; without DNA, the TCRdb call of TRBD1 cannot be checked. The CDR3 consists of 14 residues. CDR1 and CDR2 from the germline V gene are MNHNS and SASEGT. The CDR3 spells CASEKGGQGPGYTF.

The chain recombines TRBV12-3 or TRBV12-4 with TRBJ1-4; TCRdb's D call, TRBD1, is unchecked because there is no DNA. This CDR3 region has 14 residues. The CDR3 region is CASSTGSTNEKLFF.

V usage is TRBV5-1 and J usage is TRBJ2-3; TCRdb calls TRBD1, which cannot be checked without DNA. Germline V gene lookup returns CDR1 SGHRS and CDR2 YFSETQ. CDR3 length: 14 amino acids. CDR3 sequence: CASSGGQDTDTQYF. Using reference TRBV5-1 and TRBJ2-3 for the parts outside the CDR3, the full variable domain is KAGVTQTPRYLIKTRGQQVTLSCSPISGHRSVSWYQQTPGQGLQFLFEYFSETQRNKGNFPGRFSGRQFSNSRSEMNVSTLELGDSALYLCASSGGQDTDTQYFGPGTRLTVL.

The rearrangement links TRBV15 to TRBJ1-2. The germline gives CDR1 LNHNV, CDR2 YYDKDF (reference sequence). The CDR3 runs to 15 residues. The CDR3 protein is CATSIREGIDYGYTF.

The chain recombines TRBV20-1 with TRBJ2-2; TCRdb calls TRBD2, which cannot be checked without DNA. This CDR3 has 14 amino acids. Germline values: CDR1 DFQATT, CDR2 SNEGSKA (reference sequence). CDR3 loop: CSAGSLRNTGELFF.

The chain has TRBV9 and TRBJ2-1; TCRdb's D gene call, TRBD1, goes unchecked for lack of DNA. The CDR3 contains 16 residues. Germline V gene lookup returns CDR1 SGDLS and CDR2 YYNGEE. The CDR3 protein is CASSVGGVNPYNEQFF. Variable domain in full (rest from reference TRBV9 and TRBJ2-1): DSGVTQTPKHLITATGQRVTLRCSPRSGDLSVYWYQQSLDQGLQFLIQYYNGEERAKGNILERFSAQQFPDLHSELNLSSLELGDSALYFCASSVGGVNPYNEQFFGPGTRLTVL.

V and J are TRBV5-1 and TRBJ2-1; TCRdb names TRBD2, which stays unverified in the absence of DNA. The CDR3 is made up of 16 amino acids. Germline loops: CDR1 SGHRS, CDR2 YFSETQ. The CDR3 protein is CASSSRLAGAYNEQFF.

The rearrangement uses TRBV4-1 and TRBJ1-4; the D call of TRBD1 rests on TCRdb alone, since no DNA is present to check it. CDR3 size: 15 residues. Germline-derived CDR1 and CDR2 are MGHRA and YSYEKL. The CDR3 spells CASSPRGTGNEKLFF.

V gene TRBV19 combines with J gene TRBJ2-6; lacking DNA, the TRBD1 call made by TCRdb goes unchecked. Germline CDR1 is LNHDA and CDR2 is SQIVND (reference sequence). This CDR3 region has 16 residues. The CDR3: CASMSRTTSGANVLTF.

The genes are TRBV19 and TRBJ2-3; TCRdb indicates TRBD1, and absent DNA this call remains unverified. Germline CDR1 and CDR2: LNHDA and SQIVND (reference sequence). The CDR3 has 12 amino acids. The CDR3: CATGQEGDTQYF.

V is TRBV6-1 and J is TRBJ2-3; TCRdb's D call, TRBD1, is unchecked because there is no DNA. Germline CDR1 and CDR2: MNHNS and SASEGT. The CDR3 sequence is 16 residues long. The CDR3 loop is CASSKGGTGGTDTQYF.

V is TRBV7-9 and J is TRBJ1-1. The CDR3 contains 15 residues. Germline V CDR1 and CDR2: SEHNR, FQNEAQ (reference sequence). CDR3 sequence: CASSSGLGMNTEAFF.

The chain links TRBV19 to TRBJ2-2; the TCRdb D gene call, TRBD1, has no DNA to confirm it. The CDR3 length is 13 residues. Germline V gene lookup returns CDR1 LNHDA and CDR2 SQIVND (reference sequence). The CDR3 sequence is CASERGLGGELFF.

The CDR3 sequence: CASTDRGEYNEQFF. The chain couples TRBV5-1 to TRBJ2-1; TCRdb's D call of TRBD2 is untestable without DNA. Germline V gives CDR1 SGHRS, CDR2 YFSETQ. CDR3 length: 14 residues.

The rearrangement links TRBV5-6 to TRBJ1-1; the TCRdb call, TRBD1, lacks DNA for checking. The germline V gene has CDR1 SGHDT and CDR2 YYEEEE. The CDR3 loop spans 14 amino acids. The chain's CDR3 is CASRPPNTVTEAFF.

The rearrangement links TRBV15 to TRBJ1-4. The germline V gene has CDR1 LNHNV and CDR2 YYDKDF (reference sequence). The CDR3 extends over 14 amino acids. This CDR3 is CATSRGRANEKLFF.

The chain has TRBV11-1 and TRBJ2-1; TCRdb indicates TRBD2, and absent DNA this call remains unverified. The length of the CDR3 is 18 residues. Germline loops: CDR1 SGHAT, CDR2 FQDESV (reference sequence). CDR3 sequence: CASSSLLGRGPTYNEQFF.

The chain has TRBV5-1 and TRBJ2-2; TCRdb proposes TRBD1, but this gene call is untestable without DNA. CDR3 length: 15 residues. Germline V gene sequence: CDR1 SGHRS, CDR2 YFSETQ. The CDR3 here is CASSLQAGATGELFF.

The CDR3 reads CASRRTATTYEQYF. V usage is TRBV19 and J usage is TRBJ2-7. Germline V gene sequence: CDR1 LNHDA, CDR2 SQIVND (reference sequence). The CDR3 spans 14 residues.

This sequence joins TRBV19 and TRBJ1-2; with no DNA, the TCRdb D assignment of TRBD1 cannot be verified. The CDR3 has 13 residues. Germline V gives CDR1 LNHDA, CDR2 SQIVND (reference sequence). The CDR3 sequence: CASSMTDSSGYTF.

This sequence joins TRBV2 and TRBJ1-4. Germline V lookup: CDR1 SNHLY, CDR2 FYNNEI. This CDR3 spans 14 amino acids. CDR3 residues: CASSEAPAGEKLFF.

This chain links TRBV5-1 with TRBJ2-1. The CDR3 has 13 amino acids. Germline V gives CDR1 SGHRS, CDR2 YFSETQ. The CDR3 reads CASSFGSYNEQFF. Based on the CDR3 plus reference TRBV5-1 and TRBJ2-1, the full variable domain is KAGVTQTPRYLIKTRGQQVTLSCSPISGHRSVSWYQQTPGQGLQFLFEYFSETQRNKGNFPGRFSGRQFSNSRSEMNVSTLELGDSALYLCASSFGSYNEQFFGPGTRLTVL.

The chain's CDR3 is CASSPGQGRYTGELFF. This chain connects TRBV5-1 to TRBJ2-2; the D call of TRBD1 rests on TCRdb alone, since no DNA is present to check it. CDR1 is SGHRS and CDR2 is YFSETQ in the germline V gene. The CDR3 totals 16 residues. Drawing the rest from reference TRBV5-1 and TRBJ2-2, the complete variable domain is KAGVTQTPRYLIKTRGQQVTLSCSPISGHRSVSWYQQTPGQGLQFLFEYFSETQRNKGNFPGRFSGRQFSNSRSEMNVSTLELGDSALYLCASSPGQGRYTGELFFGEGSRLTVL.

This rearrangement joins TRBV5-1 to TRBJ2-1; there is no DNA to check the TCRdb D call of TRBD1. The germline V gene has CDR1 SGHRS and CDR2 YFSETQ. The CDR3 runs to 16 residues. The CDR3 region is CASSLDPGNSAGEQFF.